In its sample, the clone carrying this T cell receptor (beta chain) was seen once. The target antigen is unknown. This sample stems from a study of graft-versus-host responses after intestinal transplantation. Overall study: After anti-thymocyte globulin induction, recipients took tacrolimus and steroids for three to four years. Study-wide results and limits: Recipient marrow harbored GvH clones, some of which surfaced first in ileum or blood. Maximum circulating GvH clone levels tracked with early post-transplant HvG decreases. Clonal ratios of graft-versus-host to host-versus-graft in allografts were high for patients exhibiting graft-donor T cell macrochimerism.

Processed graft tissue released its intraepithelial and lamina propria lymphocytes. Clones were sequenced by immunoSEQ multiplex PCR, and TCRdb holds only the in-frame ones, with some missing. The table has some 7,000 clones, under 70% seen once. The V gene lost 6 bases and the J gene lost 4 bases, with 19 bases spanning the gap. There are 16 residues in the CDR3. Germline V lookup: CDR1 MDHEN, CDR2 SYDVKM. This clonotype originated in a human patient who received an intestinal transplant, so some T cells may come from the graft donor. Sample: ileum tissue, taken around 50 days after transplant. The genes are TRBV28 and TRBJ1-5; weak D call: TRBD1 (6 bases). The CDR3 sequence: CASRSPGVKINQPQHF. The CDR3, as DNA: TGTGCCAGCAGGAGCCCAGGGGTAAAGATAAATCAGCCCCAGCATTTT.